One sample yielded the 17 T cell receptor beta chains listed below, sequenced in a study of radiation and T cells in renal cell carcinoma. Produced via immunoSEQ multiplex PCR; TCRdb's table is partial and in-frame only. The profile shows tens of thousands of clones, just under 80% of them singletons. Time point noted: baseline pretreatment blood. Stated treatment: 15 Gy SBRT to primary tumor, nephrectomy 4 weeks later. Specimen: blood, collected from a patient whose treatment included radiotherapy and nephrectomy. These receptors were collected from a man aged 55 to 70 with renal cell carcinoma.

The table lists this clone with a few counts. The V and J genes are TRBV25-1 and TRBJ1-2; no clear D gene. The CDR3 spans 15 residues. The V gene lost 6 bases and the J gene lost 2 bases, with 16 bases spanning the gap. Germline assignment: CDR1 MGHDK and CDR2 SYGVNS. The CDR3 DNA reads as TGTGCCAGCAGCGGACCGGGAGGGCACAACTATGGCTACACCTTC. Translation: CASSGPGGHNYGYTF.

The chain is built from TRBV6-6 and TRBJ2-2, with TRBD2 matching over 9 bases. CDR3 length: 16 amino acids. Trimming at V came to 7 bases and at J to 4 bases, leaving 10 bases not matched to a gene. CDR1 is MNHNY and CDR2 is SVGAGI in the germline V gene (reference sequence). The CDR3 nucleotides are TGTGCCAGCACTTCACTTCTAGCGGGGACCACCGGGGAGCTGTTTTTT. The encoded protein is CASTSLLAGTTGELFF.

This clone was observed a single time. The rearrangement joins TRBV6-6 to TRBJ2-2; no definite D call. V was pared by 2 bases and J by 8 bases, with 6 bases between. The CDR3 runs 12 residues. CDR1 is MNHNY and CDR2 is SVGAGI in the germline V gene (reference sequence). This chain's CDR3 is CASSYGVGELFF. CDR3 nucleotides: TGTGCCAGCAGTTACGGGGTTGGGGAGCTGTTTTTT.

The V call is TRBV14, the J call TRBJ2-1; 9 bases are shared with TRBD1. The V and J ends lost 6 bases and 4 bases, in that order; junction bases with no gene match: 7. This CDR3 contains 15 residues. Germline CDR1 is SGHDN and CDR2 is FVKESK. The CDR3, as DNA: TGTGCCAGCAGTCATCGACAGGGGGGTTACAATGAGCAGTTCTTC. Amino acid sequence: CASSHRQGGYNEQFF. The full variable domain, its missing parts supplied by reference TRBV14 and TRBJ2-1, is EAGVTQFPSHSVIEKGQTVTLRCDPISGHDNLYWYRRVMGKEIKFLLHFVKESKQDESGMPNNRFLAERTGGTYSTLKVQPAELEDSGVYFCASSHRQGGYNEQFFGPGTRLTVL.

The genes are TRBV9 and TRBJ2-3, with 9 bases identical to TRBD2. V was clipped by 3 bases and J by 0 bases; unmatched bases: 11. Germline assignment: CDR1 SGDLS and CDR2 YYNGEE. This CDR3 is built from 18 residues. CDR3 sequence: CASSAKLVSGGSTDTQYF. CDR3 nucleotide sequence: TGTGCCAGCAGCGCAAAGCTAGTAAGCGGGGGGAGCACAGATACGCAGTATTTT.

The chain joins TRBV9 to TRBJ2-3; TRBD2 matches 8 bases. Germline CDR1 reads SGDLS; CDR2 reads YYNGEE. Germline trimming cut 4 bases from V and 4 bases from J; bases unmatched to any gene: 8. CDR3 length: 15 amino acids. This CDR3 is CASSRAGEDSDTQYF. CDR3 nucleotides: TGTGCCAGCAGCCGAGCGGGAGAAGACTCAGATACGCAGTATTTT.

This clone has a handful of counts. J is TRBJ2-2 and V is TRBV7-9; possible D gene TRBD1, 6 bases. There are 17 residues in the CDR3. CDR1 is SEHNR and CDR2 is FQNEAQ in the germline V gene (reference sequence). The V end lost 4 bases, the J end lost 2 bases, and 17 bases lay between the germline ends. CDR3 coding DNA: TGTGCCAGCAGCTGGAATGACAGGCCAAAAAACACCGGGGAGCTGTTTTTT. This codes for CASSWNDRPKNTGELFF.

This clone was found many times. The chain is built from TRBV14 and TRBJ2-3; 13 nucleotides align to TRBD2. Germline CDR1 is SGHDN and CDR2 is FVKESK. J was trimmed by 10 bases and V by 1 base; bases with no gene match: 5. This CDR3 comprises 15 residues. CDR3: CASSQAGLAGVAQYF. In nucleotides, the CDR3 is TGTGCCAGCAGCCAAGCAGGACTAGCGGGAGTGGCGCAGTATTTT.

This clone was picked up a small number of times. The chain is built from TRBV5-1 and TRBJ2-2; 9 positions agree with TRBD1. V lost 4 bases, J lost 7 bases, and 14 bases stayed unmatched. Germline V gives CDR1 SGHRS, CDR2 YFSETQ. This CDR3 spans 17 amino acids. The CDR3 bases are TGCGCCAGCAGCCTAAACCGCTTAACAGGGGGCATCGGGGAGCTGTTTTTT. Protein product: CASSLNRLTGGIGELFF.

The chain combines TRBV19 with TRBJ1-2; 8 nucleotides align to TRBD1. The CDR3 is 15 amino acids. V lost 6 bases and J lost 4; bases outside the gene matches: 10. Germline CDR1 and CDR2: LNHDA and SQIVND (reference sequence). Here the CDR3 reads CASRPADRDFYGYTF. The CDR3 DNA follows: TGTGCCAGTAGACCGGCGGACAGGGATTTCTATGGCTACACCTTC. Using reference TRBV19 and TRBJ1-2 for the parts outside the CDR3, the full variable domain is DGGITQSPKYLFRKEGQNVTLSCEQNLNHDAMYWYRQDPGQGLRLIYYSQIVNDFQKGDIAEGYSVSREKKESFPLTVTSAQKNPTAFYLCASRPADRDFYGYTFGSGTRLTVV.

In its sample, this clone was seen many times. CDR3 coding DNA: TGTGCCAGCAGCTTAGTCGGCTCCCGAGGAAACACCATATATTTT. Translating gives CASSLVGSRGNTIYF. The rearrangement joins TRBV11-2 to TRBJ1-3, with D uncertain. The CDR3 has 15 residues. The V gene lost 1 base and the J gene lost 4 bases, with 11 bases spanning the gap. The germline CDR1 and CDR2 sequences are SGHAT and FQNNGV.

The chain joins TRBV2 to TRBJ2-2; D could derive from TRBD1 or TRBD2 (5 bases each). Germline lookup yields CDR1 SNHLY and CDR2 FYNNEI. V shed 1 base and J shed 5 bases, with 11 bases lying between them. There are 15 residues in the CDR3. The CDR3 sequence is CASSEEGRGTGELFF. The CDR3 nucleotides read TGTGCCAGCAGTGAAGAGGGACGAGGAACCGGGGAGCTGTTTTTT.

The chain uses TRBV5-1 and TRBJ1-3, with no clear D. V lost 0 bases, J lost 3 bases, and 10 bases lay in between. The CDR3 loop spans 15 amino acids. From germline, CDR1 is SGHRS and CDR2 YFSETQ. CDR3 in amino acids: CASSLGPEVGNTIYF. CDR3 nucleotide sequence: TGCGCCAGCAGCTTGGGTCCCGAGGTTGGAAACACCATATATTTT.

This clone showed up just once. The J gene is TRBJ1-6, the V gene TRBV14; TRBD1 agrees at 11 bases. With V trimmed by 4 bases and J by 9 bases, 5 bases remained unmatched. The CDR3 extends over 15 amino acids. Germline V gene data show CDR1 as SGHDN and CDR2 as FVKESK. The CDR3 DNA reads TGTGCCAGCAGCCTCGGGGGGACAGGGGGTTCACCCCTCCACTTT. It is translated as CASSLGGTGGSPLHF.

This clone came up a few times. This chain links TRBV2 with TRBJ2-5; D could derive from TRBD1 or TRBD2 (5 bases each). The CDR3 covers 14 residues. Germline CDR1 is SNHLY and CDR2 is FYNNEI. Trimming removed 0 bases at V and 7 bases at J, with 12 bases between. The CDR3 is CASSEATRGVTQYF. CDR3 bases: TGTGCCAGCAGTGAAGCGACAAGGGGAGTGACCCAGTACTTC.

This chain links TRBV5-6 with TRBJ1-2; D ambiguous. Deletions cut 2 bases from V and 4 bases from J, with 9 bases between. Per germline, CDR1 SGHDT and CDR2 YYEEEE. The CDR3 consists of 13 residues. The CDR3 DNA reads TGTGCCAGCAGCTTTCAGGCAGCCTATGGCTACACCTTC. It yields the protein CASSFQAAYGYTF.

The chain carries TRBV27 and TRBJ1-4, with 7 bases lining up with TRBD1. The V gene end was trimmed by 6 bases and the J gene end by 3 bases; junction bases not matched to a gene: 10. CDR1 is MNHEY and CDR2 is SMNVEV in the germline V gene (reference sequence). The CDR3 covers 16 residues. The CDR3 coding sequence is TGTGCCAGCAGAAGGGGGCGCCGGCCAGCTAATGAAAAACTGTTTTTT. This gives the protein CASRRGRRPANEKLFF.